This T cell receptor (beta chain) was identified during a study of cytomegalovirus exposure and HLA in healthy donors. Study results and limitations: Subsequent analysis of the approximately 110 validation repertoires found a tendency for first-cohort TCR clusters to co-occur. It was 150 to 200 TCR beta chains that were listed as cytomegalovirus-associated.

The germline CDR1 and CDR2 sequences are SEHNR and FQNEAQ (reference sequence). This CDR3 comprises 12 residues. With 5 bases removed from V and 4 bases from J, the gap between germline ends came to 9 bases. Repertoires were generated with immunoSEQ multiplex PCR, while TCRdb's copy carries only in-frame clones and drops some. The sample lists under 65,000 clones, approximately 89% occurring once. This clone was recorded only once. Its antigen remains unknown. Material for sequencing was PBMCs. This TCR came from a young woman in good health and CMV-seropositive. The chain uses TRBV7-9 and TRBJ2-7, with D uncertain. In DNA form, the CDR3 reads TGTGCCAGCAGCGCCGTCGGGTACGAGCAGTACTTC. Amino acid sequence: CASSAVGYEQYF. Using reference TRBV7-9 and TRBJ2-7 for the parts outside the CDR3, the full variable domain is DTGVSQNPRHKITKRGQNVTFRCDPISEHNRLYWYRQTLGQGPEFLTYFQNEAQLEKSRLLSDRFSAERPKGSFSTLEIQRTEQGDSAMYLCASSAVGYEQYFGPGTRLTVT.